What follows are 26 T cell receptor beta chains derived from one specimen sequenced in a study of Tregs in tolerant kidney transplant recipients. Measured with immunoSEQ multiplex PCR; TCRdb has only the in-frame clones, and not every one. The repertoire has approximately 260,000 clones, around 81% of them found once; the top ten carry roughly 0.67%. The sequencing input was CD4+ T cells from blood. The origin of the receptors is a human donor in good health.

This clone was seen only once. The chain recombines TRBV9 with TRBJ1-6; a weak D match, TRBD1 (5 bases). Germline CDR1 reads SGDLS; CDR2 reads YYNGEE. V was shortened by 3 bases and J by 6 bases, with 10 bases between the two germline ends. The CDR3 runs 14 residues. CDR3 amino acids: CASSARGANSPLHF. In DNA, the CDR3 is TGTGCCAGCAGCGCCCGCGGGGCTAATTCACCCCTCCACTTT.

The V call is TRBV10-3, the J call TRBJ1-2, with D maybe TRBD1 (5 bases). The CDR3 is made up of 15 amino acids. Germline CDR1 ENHRY, CDR2 SYGVKD. Trimming took off 0 bases at V and 0 bases at J, with 8 bases between the two ends. CDR3 protein: CAISESSRANYGYTF. CDR3 DNA: TGTGCCATCAGTGAGTCGTCCAGGGCTAACTATGGCTACACCTTC.

This clone was counted once. This chain's CDR3 is CASSEELSTEAFF. The CDR3, as DNA: TGCGCCAGCAGTGAGGAGTTGTCCACTGAAGCTTTCTTT. V gene TRBV10-2 combines with J gene TRBJ1-1; D not resolved. V lost 2 bases and J lost 4, with 8 bases in between. The CDR3 covers 13 residues. Germline V lookup: CDR1 WSHSY, CDR2 SAAADI.

A single count supports this clone. The rearrangement uses TRBV27 and TRBJ2-7; D possibly corresponds to TRBD1 (5 bases). Trimming shortened V by 4 bases and J by 2 bases, and 15 bases separated the two germline ends. The germline gives CDR1 MNHEY, CDR2 SMNVEV (reference sequence). The CDR3 sequence is 15 residues long. The CDR3 region is CASSSQFSRAYEQYF. CDR3 nucleotides: TGTGCCAGCAGTTCACAGTTCTCCAGGGCCTACGAGCAGTACTTC.

The rearrangement uses TRBV5-1 and TRBJ2-1, with a tentative D call TRBD1 (5 bases). Trimming stripped 1 base from V and 5 bases from J, with 7 bases between. The CDR3 loop spans 13 amino acids. Germline V gene data show CDR1 as SGHRS and CDR2 as YFSETQ. The CDR3, as DNA: TGCGCCAGCAGCTTGTCAGGGAACAATGAGCAGTTCTTC. It is translated as CASSLSGNNEQFF.

This chain uses TRBV7-6 with TRBJ2-7, with 7 bases fitting TRBD1. V dropped 5 bases and J dropped 6; count of bases not matched to a gene: 7. The CDR3 consists of 13 residues. Per the germline V gene, CDR1 is SGHVS and CDR2 is FNYEAQ. This CDR3 is CASSGSGGSEQYF. CDR3 nucleotides: TGTGCCAGCAGCGGATCAGGGGGTTCCGAGCAGTACTTC. The full variable domain, rest sourced from reference TRBV7-6 and TRBJ2-7, is GAGVSQSPRYKVTKRGQDVALRCDPISGHVSLYWYRQALGQGPEFLTYFNYEAQQDKSGLPNDRFSAERPEGSISTLTIQRTEQRDSAMYRCASSGSGGSEQYFGPGTRLTVT.

This chain joins TRBV18 and TRBJ1-3, with TRBD1 identical over 7 bases. The CDR3 totals 14 residues. The germline CDR1 and CDR2 sequences are KGHSH and LQKENI. The trim removed 3 bases at V and 2 bases at J, leaving 1 base unmatched. As DNA, the CDR3 is TGTGCCAGCTCACCCGACAGGGCTGGAAACACCATATATTTT. Translating it yields CASSPDRAGNTIYF.

DNA for the CDR3: TGCGCCAGCAGTCCAATCAGGGTCCAAGGCAAGGCAGCTTTCTTT. Translating gives CASSPIRVQGKAAFF. V gene TRBV10-2 combines with J gene TRBJ1-1; tentative D call: TRBD1 (5 bases). CDR1 and CDR2 from the germline V gene are WSHSY and SAAADI. Between the trimmed V and J ends, which lost 5 bases and 10 bases, there was a span of 23 bases. The CDR3 covers 15 residues.

The chain uses TRBV19 and TRBJ1-2; 7 bases are shared with TRBD1. V dropped 6 bases and J dropped 4; count of bases not matched to a gene: 11. The CDR3 has 15 amino acids. Germline V lookup: CDR1 LNHDA, CDR2 SQIVND (reference sequence). CDR3 DNA sequence: TGTGCCAGTAGCCGACAGGGAGAGGGGACCTATGGCTACACCTTC. Its translation: CASSRQGEGTYGYTF.

This sequence joins TRBV11-2 and TRBJ2-1; 12 nucleotides line up with TRBD1. Per germline, CDR1 SGHAT and CDR2 FQNNGV. The V gene end was trimmed by 4 bases and the J gene end by 10 bases; junction bases not matched to a gene: 11. This CDR3 has 16 residues. The CDR3 DNA is TGTGCCAGCAGCTCCGTACCGGGACAGGGGGCCTGGGAGCAGTTCTTC. It translates to CASSSVPGQGAWEQFF.

This chain links TRBV6-5 with TRBJ1-6, with D perhaps TRBD1 (5 bases). The CDR3 runs 14 residues. The V gene's germline CDR1 is MNHEY and CDR2 SVGAGI. The V and J ends lost 6 bases and 9 bases respectively, with 15 bases between them. The CDR3 bases are TGTGCCAGCAGCGAGGGGCTATCTGGTTCACCCCTCCACTTT. Amino acid sequence: CASSEGLSGSPLHF.

This rearrangement joins TRBV7-9 to TRBJ1-4; D perhaps matches TRBD1 (6 bases). Deletions cut 5 bases from V and 0 bases from J, with 10 bases between. Germline V gives CDR1 SEHNR, CDR2 FQNEAQ (reference sequence). This CDR3 is built from 15 residues. Written as DNA, the CDR3 is TGTGCCAGCAGCCCCCACAGGGCAACTAATGAAAAACTGTTTTTT. This codes for CASSPHRATNEKLFF.

This clone was recorded only once. The chain has TRBV7-3 and TRBJ1-2; 7 nucleotides match TRBD1. Germline CDR1 and CDR2: SGHTA and FQGTGA. V dropped 3 bases and J dropped 7; count of bases not matched to a gene: 11. The CDR3 sequence is 15 residues long. CDR3 sequence reads: CASSFSGQGVRGYTF. The CDR3 DNA reads as TGTGCCAGCAGCTTTAGTGGGCAGGGGGTACGTGGCTACACCTTC. The variable domain in full, completed from reference TRBV7-3 and TRBJ1-2, reads GAGVSQTPSNKVTEKGKYVELRCDPISGHTALYWYRQSLGQGPEFLIYFQGTGAADDSGLPNDRFFAVRPEGSVSTLKIQRTERGDSAVYLCASSFSGQGVRGYTFGSGTRLTVV.

This clone was counted a single time. The genes are TRBV7-2 and TRBJ2-7; D is undetermined. This CDR3 contains 14 residues. Trimming took off 1 base at V and 3 bases at J, with 10 bases between the two ends. Germline V gene sequence: CDR1 SGHTA, CDR2 FQGNSA. The CDR3 DNA reads TGTGCCAGCAGCTTAGTAAGGTTTGGCTACGAGCAGTACTTC. Its protein is CASSLVRFGYEQYF.

The rearrangement joins TRBV4-1 to TRBJ2-2; D assignment may be TRBD1 or TRBD2 (6 bases each). Trimming cost V 0 bases and J 5 bases, with 19 bases left between them. The CDR3 consists of 18 residues. Germline CDR1 reads MGHRA; CDR2 reads YSYEKL. The CDR3 region is CASSQDRTRGLRTGELFF. The DNA of the CDR3 is TGCGCCAGCAGCCAAGATAGGACCCGGGGGCTCAGAACCGGGGAGCTGTTTTTT.

The rearrangement links TRBV5-4 to TRBJ2-7; TRBD2 aligns across 8 bases. V shed 7 bases and J 7 bases; nucleotides not matched to a gene: 16. This CDR3 has 15 amino acids. Germline loops: CDR1 SGHNT, CDR2 YYREEE (reference sequence). CDR3 DNA sequence: TGTGCCAGCGGACAAGTTACGGGAGGGCCGGGAGAGCAGTACTTC. Protein sequence: CASGQVTGGPGEQYF.

This clone appeared once. The V gene is TRBV7-6, the J gene TRBJ2-7, with 8 nucleotides matching TRBD1. The CDR3 consists of 15 residues. Looked up from germline, CDR1 is SGHVS and CDR2 is FNYEAQ. V trimming: 3 bases; J trimming: 4 bases; junction bases outside the gene matches: 8. CDR3 sequence (DNA): TGTGCCAGCAGCTTCGATGGACAGGGTTTATACGAGCAGTACTTC. Protein product: CASSFDGQGLYEQYF.

This chain links TRBV7-3 with TRBJ2-3; D is ambiguous. With 0 bases removed from V and 0 bases from J, the gap between germline ends came to 4 bases. CDR3 length: 14 amino acids. The germline gives CDR1 SGHTA, CDR2 FQGTGA. The CDR3 is CASSLTPSTDTQYF. DNA for the CDR3: TGTGCCAGCAGCTTAACCCCAAGCACAGATACGCAGTATTTT.

The gene calls are TRBV18 and TRBJ1-2; 8 bases are shared with TRBD1. The CDR3 spans 16 residues. Germline CDR1 reads KGHSH; CDR2 reads LQKENI. The V and J ends lost 6 bases and 4 bases, in that order; junction bases with no gene match: 13. Here the CDR3 DNA reads TGTGCCAGCTCCTTCGACAGGGGTTTGCCTAGCTATGGCTACACCTTC. This codes for CASSFDRGLPSYGYTF.

J is TRBJ1-1 and V is TRBV10-2, with a weak D call TRBD1 (6 bases). V shed 7 bases and J shed 4 bases, with 19 bases lying between them. Germline V gene data show CDR1 as WSHSY and CDR2 as SAAADI. The CDR3 is made up of 15 amino acids. The CDR3 loop reads CASILNRDLGTEAFF. The CDR3 bases are TGCGCCAGCATTTTAAACAGGGACCTCGGCACTGAAGCTTTCTTT.

This clone was seen just once. The chain employs TRBV6-1 and TRBJ2-5; D is unresolved. The closer fit of TRBJ2-7 to the DNA end suggests the J call may be wrong. The germline CDR1 and CDR2 sequences are MNHNS and SASEGT. The CDR3 has 13 residues. The CDR3 DNA sequence: TGTGCCAGCAGTCCAAATGGCCGGTACGAGCAGTACTTC. It encodes CASSPNGRYEQYF.

The chain combines TRBV5-1 with TRBJ1-2, with 7 bases lining up with TRBD1. CDR1 and CDR2 (germline): SGHRS, YFSETQ. Trimming took 1 base from V and 8 from J; bases not matched to a gene: 5. The CDR3 has 13 amino acids. CDR3 residues: CASSLPGGGGYTF. The DNA of the CDR3 is TGCGCCAGCAGCTTGCCAGGGGGAGGCGGCTACACCTTC.

The chain is built from TRBV6-5 and TRBJ1-5; D is unclear. The CDR3 consists of 13 residues. The germline V gene encodes CDR1 MNHEY and CDR2 SVGAGI. The V and J ends lost 8 bases and 3 bases respectively, with 11 bases between them. The CDR3 here is CASSRSINQPQHF. As DNA, the CDR3 is TGTGCCAGCTCTCGCAGTATCAATCAGCCCCAGCATTTT.

This sequence joins TRBV2 and TRBJ2-7; D is unclear. V gave up 8 bases and J gave up 4 bases, with 12 bases separating them. There are 12 residues in the CDR3. Germline V gene lookup returns CDR1 SNHLY and CDR2 FYNNEI. As DNA, the CDR3 is TGTGCCAGCCATAGGGTTGGTTACGAGCAGTACTTC. As protein: CASHRVGYEQYF.

CDR3 nucleotides: TGTGCCAGCAGTAAACAGGTTAACTATGGCTACACCTTC. Its protein is CASSKQVNYGYTF. The chain has TRBV27 and TRBJ1-2; D might be TRBD1 (5 bases). The germline V gene has CDR1 MNHEY and CDR2 SMNVEV (reference sequence). The CDR3 spans 13 residues. The ends were cut back, 5 bases at V and 1 base at J, with 8 bases in the middle.

The chain joins TRBV7-9 to TRBJ2-7; perhaps TRBD2 as D (5 bases). Germline-derived CDR1 and CDR2 are SEHNR and FQNEAQ (reference sequence). CDR3 length: 11 amino acids. V lost 5 bases and J 6 bases, leaving 8 bases between the germline ends. This CDR3 is CASSDRGEQYF. In DNA form, the CDR3 reads TGTGCCAGCAGCGACCGGGGCGAGCAGTACTTC.